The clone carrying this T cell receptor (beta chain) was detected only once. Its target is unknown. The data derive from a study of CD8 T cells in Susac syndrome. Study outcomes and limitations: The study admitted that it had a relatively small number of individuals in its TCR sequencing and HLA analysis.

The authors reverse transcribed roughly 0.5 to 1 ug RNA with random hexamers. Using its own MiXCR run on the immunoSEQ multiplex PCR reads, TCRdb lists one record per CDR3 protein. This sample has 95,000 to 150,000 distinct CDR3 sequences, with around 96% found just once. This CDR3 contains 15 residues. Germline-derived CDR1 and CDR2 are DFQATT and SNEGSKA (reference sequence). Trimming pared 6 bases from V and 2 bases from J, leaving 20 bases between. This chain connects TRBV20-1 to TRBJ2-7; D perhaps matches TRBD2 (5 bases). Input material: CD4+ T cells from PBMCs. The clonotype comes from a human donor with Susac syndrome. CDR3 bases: TGCAGTGCCGCCACCCTAGCTCGGGGAACCTACGAGCAGTACTTC. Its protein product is CSAATLARGTYEQYF.